What follows are 19 T cell receptor beta chains derived from one specimen sequenced in a study of CD4 T cells in relation to SARS-CoV-2 and coronaviruses. Generated by immunoSEQ multiplex PCR, the TCRdb table keeps only in-frame clones and is missing some. Among about 23,000 clones listed, around 80% were seen once. Before the COVID-19 pandemic, during about 2010-2018, CD4+ T cells were taken from unexposed donors. CD4+ T cells were isolated from the cells after around 9 days of culture. Antigens for these TCRs are unknown. Sequencing was carried out using CD4+ T cells from PBMCs, cultured in vitro. Receptors originate from a human donor in good health.

This clone was seen only a few times. The V call is TRBV5-1, the J call TRBJ2-7; D remains unclear. There are 14 residues in the CDR3. The V and J ends lost 0 bases and 2 bases respectively, with 9 bases between them. Germline V lookup: CDR1 SGHRS, CDR2 YFSETQ. This CDR3 is CASSLATAAYEQYF. The CDR3 DNA is TGCGCCAGCAGCTTGGCCACCGCGGCCTACGAGCAGTACTTC.

This chain links TRBV5-1 with TRBJ2-1; the match to TRBD1 covers 9 bases. The junction had 12 bases not matched to a gene; V was cut back by 2 bases and J by 6 bases. CDR1 SGHRS and CDR2 YFSETQ come from the germline V gene. The CDR3 spans 17 residues. The CDR3 DNA reads as TGCGCCAGCAGCTTATTCACAGGGGGCCTGTGGGTCAATGAGCAGTTCTTC. Amino acid sequence: CASSLFTGGLWVNEQFF.

This clone was recorded a few times. The chain recombines TRBV7-2 with TRBJ2-7, with D tentatively TRBD1 (5 bases). The length of the CDR3 is 15 residues. Germline values: CDR1 SGHTA, CDR2 FQGNSA. V dropped 6 bases and J dropped 2 bases, with 17 bases sitting between them. This chain's CDR3 is CASRPQGSPAYEQYF. Here the CDR3 DNA reads TGTGCCAGCAGGCCCCAGGGCAGCCCAGCCTACGAGCAGTACTTC.

The V call is TRBV10-3, the J call TRBJ2-2, with 12 bases matching TRBD2. The CDR3 sequence is 15 residues long. Germline lookup yields CDR1 ENHRY and CDR2 SYGVKD. V was clipped by 6 bases and J by 3 bases; unmatched bases: 2. The CDR3 here is CAISRLAGDTGELFF. CDR3 in DNA: TGTGCCATCAGCCGACTAGCGGGAGACACCGGGGAGCTGTTTTTT.

The rearrangement uses TRBV5-1 and TRBJ2-2; D gene uncertain. Germline loops: CDR1 SGHRS, CDR2 YFSETQ. The CDR3 extends over 14 amino acids. V lost 0 bases and J 1 base, leaving 4 bases between the germline ends. The CDR3 DNA is TGCGCCAGCAGCTTGGCTGAGAACACCGGGGAGCTGTTTTTT. Its protein is CASSLAENTGELFF.

This clone was picked up a small number of times. This chain uses TRBV15 with TRBJ1-3; D ambiguous. There are 13 residues in the CDR3. Germline V gene data show CDR1 as LNHNV and CDR2 as YYDKDF (reference sequence). Trimming removed 0 bases from V and 8 bases from J, with 8 bases in between. For the CDR3, the DNA is TGTGCCACCAGCAGAGAGGAGAGGGACACCATATATTTT. Translating it yields CATSREERDTIYF.

The chain combines TRBV19 with TRBJ2-1; tentatively, D is TRBD2 (6 bases). V lost 7 bases and J lost 9, with 16 bases in between. Germline CDR1 is LNHDA and CDR2 is SQIVND (reference sequence). CDR3 size: 13 residues. The CDR3 region has the DNA TGTGCCAGTAACCCCATGCGGGGCGGTGAGCAGTTCTTC. Encoded protein: CASNPMRGGEQFF.

The chain uses TRBV6-4 and TRBJ2-2; 7 nucleotides agree with TRBD2. The CDR3 has 19 residues. Trimming took 2 bases from V and 1 from J; bases not matched to a gene: 13. Germline CDR1 and CDR2: MRHNA and SNTAGT. The CDR3 coding sequence is TGTGCCAGCAGTGACCGGGGGTCGGGAGGACTTAAGAACACCGGGGAGCTGTTTTTT. This translates into CASSDRGSGGLKNTGELFF.

The chain carries TRBV7-3 and TRBJ1-2; 11 bases agree with TRBD1. Trimming took 4 bases from V and 8 from J; bases not matched to a gene: 3. Germline loops: CDR1 SGHTA, CDR2 FQGTGA. The CDR3 has 13 amino acids. The CDR3 reads CASSYGQGAGYTF. The CDR3 coding sequence is TGTGCCAGCAGCTACGGACAGGGGGCGGGCTACACCTTC.

This sequence joins TRBV28 and TRBJ2-1; D is undetermined. The CDR3 sequence is 19 residues long. V dropped 4 bases and J dropped 0 bases, with 22 bases sitting between them. The germline V gene encodes CDR1 MDHEN and CDR2 SYDVKM. CDR3 in amino acids: CASSYSGRKLGSSYNEQFF. The DNA of the CDR3 is TGTGCCAGCAGTTATTCGGGTCGCAAACTGGGTAGCTCCTACAATGAGCAGTTCTTC.

This clone was detected only a few times. CDR3 loop: CASSLGGWRIDTQYF. The DNA for the CDR3 is TGCGCCAGCAGCTTGGGTGGCTGGAGAATAGATACGCAGTATTTT. The rearrangement joins TRBV5-1 to TRBJ2-3; unclear D gene. Looked up from germline, CDR1 is SGHRS and CDR2 is YFSETQ. V shed 0 bases and J shed 5 bases, with 13 bases lying between them. CDR3 length: 15 residues.

This chain uses TRBV9 with TRBJ2-5; 9 nucleotides match TRBD2. Per the germline V gene, CDR1 is SGDLS and CDR2 is YYNGEE. The CDR3 sequence is 18 residues long. The V gene end was trimmed by 2 bases and the J gene end by 4 bases; junction bases not matched to a gene: 15. The CDR3 DNA reads TGTGCCAGCAGCGTTGGTTTGAGTAGCGGGAGACTACGAGAGACCCAGTACTTC. This sequence encodes CASSVGLSSGRLRETQYF.

The chain combines TRBV9 with TRBJ1-5; the D is unclear. CDR1 is SGDLS and CDR2 is YYNGEE in the germline V gene. The length of the CDR3 is 15 residues. The V end was cut by 4 bases, the J end by 0 bases, with 11 bases between. In nucleotides, the CDR3 is TGTGCCAGCAGCCCGGAGGTTAATAGCAATCAGCCCCAGCATTTT. It translates to CASSPEVNSNQPQHF.

The chain carries TRBV7-9 and TRBJ1-2, with 7 bases aligning to TRBD1. The CDR3 is 17 amino acids. The germline CDR1 and CDR2 sequences are SEHNR and FQNEAQ (reference sequence). V trimming: 2 bases; J trimming: 1 base; junction bases outside the gene matches: 10. The CDR3 loop is CASSLSRADRNNYGYTF. As DNA, the CDR3 is TGTGCCAGCAGCTTAAGCAGGGCGGACAGGAATAACTATGGCTACACCTTC.

The table lists this clone with a few counts. V gene TRBV7-8 combines with J gene TRBJ2-6, with 8 nucleotides matching TRBD2. Trimming cost V 2 bases and J 0 bases; bases outside gene matches: 6. This CDR3 has 18 residues. Germline-derived CDR1 and CDR2 are SGHVS and FQNEAQ. The CDR3 DNA is TGTGCCAGCAGCTTATGGGGACTAGAATTCTCTGGGGCCAACGTCCTGACTTTC. Amino acid sequence: CASSLWGLEFSGANVLTF.

The chain carries TRBV9 and TRBJ2-5, with a weak D call TRBD2 (7 bases). Germline CDR1 SGDLS, CDR2 YYNGEE. Trimming cost V 0 bases and J 3 bases, with 15 bases left between them. The CDR3 contains 16 residues. This CDR3 reads CASSVGRGAWEETQYF. CDR3 nucleotides: TGTGCCAGCAGCGTAGGTCGGGGGGCTTGGGAAGAGACCCAGTACTTC.

This clone was counted a few times. The gene calls are TRBV4-1 and TRBJ1-1; 9 nucleotides agree with TRBD1. This CDR3 region has 17 residues. Germline lookup yields CDR1 MGHRA and CDR2 YSYEKL. J lost 0 bases, V lost 1 base, and 6 bases had no gene match. CDR3 in amino acids: CASSQAGQGVMNTEAFF. CDR3 nucleotides: TGCGCCAGCAGCCAAGCGGGACAGGGTGTCATGAACACTGAAGCTTTCTTT.

The CDR3 sequence is CASSSTGPNQPQHF. The CDR3 DNA is TGTGCCAGTAGTTCGACAGGACCCAATCAGCCCCAGCATTTT. The chain combines TRBV19 with TRBJ1-5; the D gene is possibly TRBD1 (6 bases). CDR3 length: 14 amino acids. V lost 5 bases and J lost 3, with 11 bases in between. Germline CDR1 reads LNHDA; CDR2 reads SQIVND (reference sequence).

The chain uses TRBV9 and TRBJ1-1, with D maybe TRBD1 (5 bases). The CDR3 sequence is 16 residues long. Germline CDR1 is SGDLS and CDR2 is YYNGEE. The ends were cut back, 4 bases at V and 4 bases at J, with 20 bases in the middle. CDR3 amino acids: CASSSHLVGAGTEAFF. The CDR3 bases are TGTGCCAGCAGCTCCCACCTTGTTGGGGCTGGCACTGAAGCTTTCTTT.